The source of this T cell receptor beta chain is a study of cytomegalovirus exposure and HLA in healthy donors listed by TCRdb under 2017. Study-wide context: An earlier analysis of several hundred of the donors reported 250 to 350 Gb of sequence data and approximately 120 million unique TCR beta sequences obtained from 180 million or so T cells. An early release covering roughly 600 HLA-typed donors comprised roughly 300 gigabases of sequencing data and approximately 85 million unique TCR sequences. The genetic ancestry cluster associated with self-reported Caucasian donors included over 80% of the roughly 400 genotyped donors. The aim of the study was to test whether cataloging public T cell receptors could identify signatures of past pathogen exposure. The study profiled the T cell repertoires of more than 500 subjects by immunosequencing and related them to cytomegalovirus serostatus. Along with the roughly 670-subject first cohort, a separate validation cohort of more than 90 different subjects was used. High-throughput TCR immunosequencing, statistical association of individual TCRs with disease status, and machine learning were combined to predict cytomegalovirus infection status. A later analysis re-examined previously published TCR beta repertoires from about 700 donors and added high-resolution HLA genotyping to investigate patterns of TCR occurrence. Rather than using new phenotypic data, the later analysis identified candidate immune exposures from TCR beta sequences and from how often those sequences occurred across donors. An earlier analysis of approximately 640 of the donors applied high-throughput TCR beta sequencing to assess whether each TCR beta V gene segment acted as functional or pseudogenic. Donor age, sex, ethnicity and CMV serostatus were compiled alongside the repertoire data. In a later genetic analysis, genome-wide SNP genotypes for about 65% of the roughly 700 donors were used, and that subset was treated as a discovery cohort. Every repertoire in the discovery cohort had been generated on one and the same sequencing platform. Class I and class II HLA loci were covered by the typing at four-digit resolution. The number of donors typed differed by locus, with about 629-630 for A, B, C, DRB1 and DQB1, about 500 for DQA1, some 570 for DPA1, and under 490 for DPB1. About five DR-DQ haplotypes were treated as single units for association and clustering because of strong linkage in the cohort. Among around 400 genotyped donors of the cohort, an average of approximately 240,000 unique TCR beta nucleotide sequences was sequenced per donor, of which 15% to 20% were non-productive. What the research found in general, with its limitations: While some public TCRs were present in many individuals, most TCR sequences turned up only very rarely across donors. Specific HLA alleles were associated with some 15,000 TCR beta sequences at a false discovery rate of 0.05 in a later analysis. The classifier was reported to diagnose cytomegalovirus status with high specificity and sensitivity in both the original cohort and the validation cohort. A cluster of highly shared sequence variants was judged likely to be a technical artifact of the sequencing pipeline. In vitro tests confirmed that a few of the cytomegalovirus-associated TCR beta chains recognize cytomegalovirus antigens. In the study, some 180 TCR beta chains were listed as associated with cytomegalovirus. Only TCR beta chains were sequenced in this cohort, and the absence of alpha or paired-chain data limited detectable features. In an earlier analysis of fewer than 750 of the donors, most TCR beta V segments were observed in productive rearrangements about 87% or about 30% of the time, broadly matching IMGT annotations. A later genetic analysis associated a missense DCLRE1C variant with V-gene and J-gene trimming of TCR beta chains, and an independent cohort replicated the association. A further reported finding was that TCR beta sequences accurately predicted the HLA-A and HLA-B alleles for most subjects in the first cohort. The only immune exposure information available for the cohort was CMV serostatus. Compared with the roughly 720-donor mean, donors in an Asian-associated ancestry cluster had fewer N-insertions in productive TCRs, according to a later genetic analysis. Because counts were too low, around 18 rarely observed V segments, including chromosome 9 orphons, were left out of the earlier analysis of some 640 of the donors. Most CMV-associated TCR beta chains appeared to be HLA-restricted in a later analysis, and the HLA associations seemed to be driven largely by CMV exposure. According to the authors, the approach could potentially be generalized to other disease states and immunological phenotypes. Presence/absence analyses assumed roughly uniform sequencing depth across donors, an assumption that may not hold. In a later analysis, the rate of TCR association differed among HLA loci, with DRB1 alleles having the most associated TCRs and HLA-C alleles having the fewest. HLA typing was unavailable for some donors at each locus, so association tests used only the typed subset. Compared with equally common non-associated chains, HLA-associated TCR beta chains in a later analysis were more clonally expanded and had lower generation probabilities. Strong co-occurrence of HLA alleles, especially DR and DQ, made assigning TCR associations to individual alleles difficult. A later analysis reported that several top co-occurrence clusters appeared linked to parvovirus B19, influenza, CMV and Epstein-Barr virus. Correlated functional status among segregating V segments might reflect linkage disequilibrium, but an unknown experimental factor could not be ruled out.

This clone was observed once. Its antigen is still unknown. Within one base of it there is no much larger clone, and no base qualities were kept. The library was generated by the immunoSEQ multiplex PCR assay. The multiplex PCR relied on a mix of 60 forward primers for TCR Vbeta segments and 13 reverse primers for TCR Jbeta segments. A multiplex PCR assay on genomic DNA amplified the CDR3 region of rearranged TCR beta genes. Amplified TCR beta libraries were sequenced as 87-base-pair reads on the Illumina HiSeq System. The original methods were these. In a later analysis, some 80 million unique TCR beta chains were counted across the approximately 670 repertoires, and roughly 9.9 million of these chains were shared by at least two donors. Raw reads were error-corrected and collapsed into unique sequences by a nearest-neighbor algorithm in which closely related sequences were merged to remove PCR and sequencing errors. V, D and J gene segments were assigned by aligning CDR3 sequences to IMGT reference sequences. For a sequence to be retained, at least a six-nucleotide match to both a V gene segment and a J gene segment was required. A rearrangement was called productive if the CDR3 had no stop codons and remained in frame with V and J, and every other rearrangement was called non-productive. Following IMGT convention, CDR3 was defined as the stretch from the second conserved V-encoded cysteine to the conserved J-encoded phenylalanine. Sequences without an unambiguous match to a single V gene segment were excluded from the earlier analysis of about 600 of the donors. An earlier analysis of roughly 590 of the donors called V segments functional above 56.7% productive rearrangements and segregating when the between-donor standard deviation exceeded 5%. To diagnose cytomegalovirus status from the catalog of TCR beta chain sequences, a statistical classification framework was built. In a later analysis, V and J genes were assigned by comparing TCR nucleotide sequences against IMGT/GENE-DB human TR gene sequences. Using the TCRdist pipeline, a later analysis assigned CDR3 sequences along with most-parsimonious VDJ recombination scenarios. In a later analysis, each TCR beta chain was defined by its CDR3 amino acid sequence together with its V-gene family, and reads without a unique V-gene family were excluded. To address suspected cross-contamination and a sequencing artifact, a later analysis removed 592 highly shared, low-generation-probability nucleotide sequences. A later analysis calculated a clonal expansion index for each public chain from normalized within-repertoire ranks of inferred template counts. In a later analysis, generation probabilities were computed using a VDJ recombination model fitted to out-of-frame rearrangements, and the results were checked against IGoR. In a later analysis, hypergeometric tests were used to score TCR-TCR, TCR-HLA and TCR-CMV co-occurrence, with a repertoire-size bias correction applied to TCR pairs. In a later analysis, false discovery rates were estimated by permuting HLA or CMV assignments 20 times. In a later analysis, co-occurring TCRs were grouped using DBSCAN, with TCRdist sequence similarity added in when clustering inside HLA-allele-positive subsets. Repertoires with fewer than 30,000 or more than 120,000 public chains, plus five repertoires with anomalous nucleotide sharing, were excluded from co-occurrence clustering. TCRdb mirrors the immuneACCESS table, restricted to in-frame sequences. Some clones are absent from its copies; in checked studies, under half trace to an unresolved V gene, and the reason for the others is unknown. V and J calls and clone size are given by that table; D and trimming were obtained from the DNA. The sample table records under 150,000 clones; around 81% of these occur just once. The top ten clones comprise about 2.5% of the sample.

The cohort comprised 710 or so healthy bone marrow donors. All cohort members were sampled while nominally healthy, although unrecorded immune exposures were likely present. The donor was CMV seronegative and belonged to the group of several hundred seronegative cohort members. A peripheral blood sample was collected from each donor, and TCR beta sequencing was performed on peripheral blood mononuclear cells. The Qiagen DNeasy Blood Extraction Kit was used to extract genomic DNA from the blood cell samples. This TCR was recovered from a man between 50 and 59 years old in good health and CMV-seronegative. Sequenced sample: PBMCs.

The CDR3 in this case is CASSFRLGTRNRGDTQYF. The nucleotides read TGTGCCAGCAGCTTTCGGTTGGGGACTCGTAACAGAGGAGATACGCAGTATTTT. Recombination linked TRBV7-2 to TRBJ2-3, and perhaps TRBD2 as D gene, on 6 matching bases. V loses 3 bases of germline sequence and J loses 5 bases, and the interval between the two ends is 24 bases. From the cysteine through the phenylalanine, the CDR3 covers 18 amino acids. Of all the DNA, just the CDR3 is kept, 54 bases in frame from base 1. Via the germline V gene, CDR1 is SGHTA and CDR2 FQGNSA.